The sequence of this T cell receptor beta chain was determined in a study of shared clonotypes between healthy human individuals. Findings and caveats of the study: Having only a few donors restricted how much genetic and exposure-history diversity was captured. What rarefaction showed was incomplete sorted-subset sequencing despite large depth.

Per germline, CDR1 SGHRS and CDR2 YFSETQ. The CDR3 runs 14 residues. Losses at the gene ends were 0 bases for V and 3 bases for J; bases not matched to a gene: 2. Of note for this clone: Its specificity is unknown. Other DNA sequences of this sample code for an identical CDR3.

Authors' analysis steps: Filtering differed because ImmunoSEQ produced junction-only sequences that carried no quality scores. Some clones are missing from TCRdb's copy, which holds only in-frame ones; the method was immunoSEQ multiplex PCR. V and J calls and clone size are copied from that table; D and trimming were computed from the DNA. The table shows roughly 1,000,000 clones, with 75% to 80% occurring only once. Sequencing input: memory CD4+ T cells from PBMCs. Stated subset: CD45RA-negative fraction. The chain joins TRBV5-1 to TRBJ2-5; 7 nucleotides match TRBD2. The sequence came from a man younger than 30 in good health. Some clones in this sample may be carry-over from other donors' samples. CDR3 DNA sequence: TGCGCCAGCAGCTTGGTCGCGGGAGAAGAGACCCAGTACTTC. Amino acid sequence: CASSLVAGEETQYF.